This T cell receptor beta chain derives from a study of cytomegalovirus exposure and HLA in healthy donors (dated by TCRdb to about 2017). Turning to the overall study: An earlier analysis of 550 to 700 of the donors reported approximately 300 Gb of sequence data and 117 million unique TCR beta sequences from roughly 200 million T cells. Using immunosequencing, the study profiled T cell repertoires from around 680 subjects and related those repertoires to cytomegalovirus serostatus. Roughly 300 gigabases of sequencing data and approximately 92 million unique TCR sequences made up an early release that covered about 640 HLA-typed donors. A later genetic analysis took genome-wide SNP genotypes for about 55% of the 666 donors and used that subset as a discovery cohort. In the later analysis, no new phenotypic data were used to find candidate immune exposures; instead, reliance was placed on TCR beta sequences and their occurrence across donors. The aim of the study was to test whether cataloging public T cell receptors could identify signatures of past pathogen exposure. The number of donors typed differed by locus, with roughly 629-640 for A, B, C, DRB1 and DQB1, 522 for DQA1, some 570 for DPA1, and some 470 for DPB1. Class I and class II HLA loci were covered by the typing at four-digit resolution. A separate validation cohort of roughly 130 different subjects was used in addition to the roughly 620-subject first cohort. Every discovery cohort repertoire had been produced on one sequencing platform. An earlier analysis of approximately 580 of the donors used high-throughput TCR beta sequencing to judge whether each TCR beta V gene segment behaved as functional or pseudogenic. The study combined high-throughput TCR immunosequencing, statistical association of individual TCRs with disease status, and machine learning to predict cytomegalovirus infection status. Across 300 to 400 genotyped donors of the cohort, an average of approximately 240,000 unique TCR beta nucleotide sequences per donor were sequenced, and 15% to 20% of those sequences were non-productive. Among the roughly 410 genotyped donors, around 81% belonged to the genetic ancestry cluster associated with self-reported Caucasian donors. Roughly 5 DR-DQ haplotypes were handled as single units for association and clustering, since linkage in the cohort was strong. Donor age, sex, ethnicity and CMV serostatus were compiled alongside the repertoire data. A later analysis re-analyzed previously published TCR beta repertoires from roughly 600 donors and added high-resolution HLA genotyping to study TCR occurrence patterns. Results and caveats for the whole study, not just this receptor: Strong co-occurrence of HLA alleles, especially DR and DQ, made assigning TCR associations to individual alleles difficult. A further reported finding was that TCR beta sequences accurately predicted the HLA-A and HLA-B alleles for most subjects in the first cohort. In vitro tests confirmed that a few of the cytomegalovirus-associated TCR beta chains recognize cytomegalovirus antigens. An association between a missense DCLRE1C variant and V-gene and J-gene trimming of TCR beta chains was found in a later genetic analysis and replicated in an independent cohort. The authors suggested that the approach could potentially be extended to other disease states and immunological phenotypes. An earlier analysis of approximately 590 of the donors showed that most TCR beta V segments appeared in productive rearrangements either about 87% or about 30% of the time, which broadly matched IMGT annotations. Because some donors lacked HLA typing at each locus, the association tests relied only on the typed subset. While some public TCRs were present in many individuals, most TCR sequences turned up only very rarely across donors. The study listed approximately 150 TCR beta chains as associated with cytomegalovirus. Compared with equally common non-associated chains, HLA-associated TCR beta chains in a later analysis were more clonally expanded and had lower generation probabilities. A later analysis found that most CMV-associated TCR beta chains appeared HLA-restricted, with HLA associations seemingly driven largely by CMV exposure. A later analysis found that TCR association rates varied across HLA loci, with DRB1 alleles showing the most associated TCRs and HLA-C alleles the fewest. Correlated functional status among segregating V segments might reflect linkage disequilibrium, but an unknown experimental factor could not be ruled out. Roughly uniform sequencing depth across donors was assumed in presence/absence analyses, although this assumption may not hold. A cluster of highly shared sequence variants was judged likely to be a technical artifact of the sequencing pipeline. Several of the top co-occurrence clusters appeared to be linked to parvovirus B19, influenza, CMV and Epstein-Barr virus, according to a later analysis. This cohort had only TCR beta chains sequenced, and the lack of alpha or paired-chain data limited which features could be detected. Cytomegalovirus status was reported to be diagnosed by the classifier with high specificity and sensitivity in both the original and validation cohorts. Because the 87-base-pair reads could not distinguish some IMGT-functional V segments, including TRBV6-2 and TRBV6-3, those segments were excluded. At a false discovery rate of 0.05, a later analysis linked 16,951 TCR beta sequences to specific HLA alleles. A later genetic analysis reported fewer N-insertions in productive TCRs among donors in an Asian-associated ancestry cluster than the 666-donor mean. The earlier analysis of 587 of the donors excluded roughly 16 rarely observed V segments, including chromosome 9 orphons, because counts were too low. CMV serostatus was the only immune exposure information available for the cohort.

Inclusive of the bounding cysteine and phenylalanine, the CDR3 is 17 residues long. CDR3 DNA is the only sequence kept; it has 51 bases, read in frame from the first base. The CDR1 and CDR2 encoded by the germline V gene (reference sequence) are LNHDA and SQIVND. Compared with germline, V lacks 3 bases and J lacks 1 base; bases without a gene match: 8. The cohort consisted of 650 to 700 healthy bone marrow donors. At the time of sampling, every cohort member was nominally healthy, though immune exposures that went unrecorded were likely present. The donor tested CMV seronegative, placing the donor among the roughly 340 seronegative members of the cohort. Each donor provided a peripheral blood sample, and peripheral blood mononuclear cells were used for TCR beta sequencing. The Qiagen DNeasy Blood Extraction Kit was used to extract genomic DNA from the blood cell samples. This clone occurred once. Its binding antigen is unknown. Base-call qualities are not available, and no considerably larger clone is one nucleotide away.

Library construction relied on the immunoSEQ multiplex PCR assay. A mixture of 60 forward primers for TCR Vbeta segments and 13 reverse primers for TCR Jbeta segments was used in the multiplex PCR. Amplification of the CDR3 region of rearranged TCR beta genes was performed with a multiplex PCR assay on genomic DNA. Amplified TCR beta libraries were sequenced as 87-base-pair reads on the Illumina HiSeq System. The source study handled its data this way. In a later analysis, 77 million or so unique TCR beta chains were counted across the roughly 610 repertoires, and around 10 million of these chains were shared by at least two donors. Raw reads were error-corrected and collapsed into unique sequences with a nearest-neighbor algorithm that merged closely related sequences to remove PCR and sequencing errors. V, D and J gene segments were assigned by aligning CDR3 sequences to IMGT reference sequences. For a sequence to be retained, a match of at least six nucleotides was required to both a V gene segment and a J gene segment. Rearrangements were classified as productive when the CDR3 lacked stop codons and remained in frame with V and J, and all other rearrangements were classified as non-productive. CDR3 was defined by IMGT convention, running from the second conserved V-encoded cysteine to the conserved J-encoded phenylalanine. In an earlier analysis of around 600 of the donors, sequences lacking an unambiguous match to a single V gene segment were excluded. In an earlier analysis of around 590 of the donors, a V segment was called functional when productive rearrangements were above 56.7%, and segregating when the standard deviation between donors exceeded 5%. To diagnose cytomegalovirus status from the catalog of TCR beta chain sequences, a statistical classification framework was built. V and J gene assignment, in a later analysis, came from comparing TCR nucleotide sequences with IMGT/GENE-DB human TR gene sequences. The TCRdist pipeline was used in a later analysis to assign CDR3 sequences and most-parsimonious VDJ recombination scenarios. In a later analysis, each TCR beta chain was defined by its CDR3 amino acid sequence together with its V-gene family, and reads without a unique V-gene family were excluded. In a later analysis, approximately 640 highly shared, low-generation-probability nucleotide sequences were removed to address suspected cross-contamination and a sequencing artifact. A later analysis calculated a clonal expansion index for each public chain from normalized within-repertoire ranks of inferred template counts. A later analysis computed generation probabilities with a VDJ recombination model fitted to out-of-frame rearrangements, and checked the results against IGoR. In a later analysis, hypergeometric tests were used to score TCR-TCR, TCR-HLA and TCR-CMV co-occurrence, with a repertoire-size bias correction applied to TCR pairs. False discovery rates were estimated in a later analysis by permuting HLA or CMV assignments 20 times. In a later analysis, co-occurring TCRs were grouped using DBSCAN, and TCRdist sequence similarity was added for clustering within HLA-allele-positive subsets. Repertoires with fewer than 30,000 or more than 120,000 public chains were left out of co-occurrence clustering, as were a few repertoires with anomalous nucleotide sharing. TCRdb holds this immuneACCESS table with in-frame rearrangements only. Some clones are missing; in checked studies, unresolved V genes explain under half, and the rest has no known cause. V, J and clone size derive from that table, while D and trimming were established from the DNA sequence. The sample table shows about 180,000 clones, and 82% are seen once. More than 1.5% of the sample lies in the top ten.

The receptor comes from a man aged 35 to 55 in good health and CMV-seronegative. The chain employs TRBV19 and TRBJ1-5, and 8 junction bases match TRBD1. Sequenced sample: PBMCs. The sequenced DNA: TGTGCCAGTAGTATTCATCGGCAGGGGGCGAGCAATCAGCCCCAGCATTTT. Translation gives CASSIHRQGASNQPQHF.